The sequence of this TCR beta chain was determined in a study of T cells after posttransplantation cyclophosphamide. Clones were sequenced by immunoSEQ multiplex PCR, and TCRdb holds only the in-frame ones, with some missing. Observed in the sample are 30,000 to 45,000 clones, none of them singletons. Many counts were recorded for this clone. The length of the CDR3 is 11 residues. V lost 5 bases, J lost 7 bases, and 7 bases lay in between. Germline V CDR1 and CDR2: SGHAT, FQNNGV. Sequenced sample: PBMCs. This receptor was obtained from a girl aged 10-17 years in good health, CMV-negative, and a related stem cell transplant donor. The chain links TRBV11-2 to TRBJ2-3; TRBD1 is a possible D gene (6 bases). The CDR3 here is CASSTGNTQYF. The CDR3 DNA follows: TGTGCCAGCAGCACAGGGAATACGCAGTATTTT.